This T cell receptor beta chain originates from a study of T-cell reconstitution after alpha-beta-depleted transplantation in children. Unique molecular identifiers were used to barcode this TCRbeta library. TCRdb fed the PCR reads into MiXCR, producing one record per CDR3 protein. This table has about a million distinct CDR3 sequences, about 29% appearing once. There are 13 residues in the CDR3. Between the trimmed V and J ends, which lost 7 bases and 4 bases, there was a span of 12 bases. CDR1 is MNHNS and CDR2 is SASEGT in the germline V gene. Study outcomes and limitations: Alpha-beta T cells about two months after transplant reportedly derived from several hundred expanded graft clones.

Comment on this clonotype: The antigen is not known.

This chain uses TRBV6-1 with TRBJ2-3, with a weak D call TRBD2 (6 bases). The sequence derives from a boy in the first two years of life who had a stem cell transplant for SCID, so the T cells may come from the graft donor. Material: PBMCs, mostly from graft donor cells, obtained 360 days after TCRalphabeta/CD19-depleted stem cell transplant. The CDR3 bases are TGTGCCAGCAAGTGGAGGGTCGCAGATACGCAGTATTTT. Translation: CASKWRVADTQYF.